The 28 T cell receptor beta chains given below trace back to one sample, sequenced in a study of cytomegalovirus exposure and HLA in healthy donors. The PCR used 60 Vbeta and 13 Jbeta primers. Sequencing used immunoSEQ multiplex PCR; TCRdb keeps in-frame clones, though not all of them. The table has about 97,000 clones, less than 85% seen once; the top ten hold 2.6%. Sequencing used PBMCs. These receptor sequences come from a man aged 40-50 years in good health and CMV-seronegative.

The chain has TRBV6-6 and TRBJ2-5; 8 nucleotides match TRBD1. V was clipped by 4 bases and J by 1 base; unmatched bases: 5. Germline lookup yields CDR1 MNHNY and CDR2 SVGAGI (reference sequence). The CDR3 totals 15 residues. The CDR3 sequence is CASSWTGRIQETQYF. The CDR3 region has the DNA TGTGCCAGCAGTTGGACAGGGAGGATCCAAGAGACCCAGTACTTC.

The rearrangement links TRBV4-1 to TRBJ2-3, with 7 bases that match TRBD2. V was clipped by 3 bases and J by 6 bases; unmatched bases: 9. CDR1 is MGHRA and CDR2 is YSYEKL in the germline V gene. The CDR3 runs 15 residues. The CDR3 DNA sequence: TGCGCCAGCAGCCATAGGGCCGGGGGGACCGATACGCAGTATTTT. Its protein product is CASSHRAGGTDTQYF.

The CDR3 region is CASSFDGSGGGPDDEQFF. The CDR3 DNA follows: TGTGCCAGCAGCTTTGATGGCTCTGGGGGGGGGCCTGACGATGAGCAGTTCTTC. The V call is TRBV7-8, the J call TRBJ2-1; D might be TRBD2 (7 bases). Germline V CDR1 and CDR2: SGHVS, FQNEAQ. This CDR3 is built from 18 residues. The V end was cut by 3 bases, the J end by 8 bases, with 26 bases between.

This chain connects TRBV5-6 to TRBJ1-3; tentative D call: TRBD1 (6 bases). From germline, CDR1 is SGHDT and CDR2 YYEEEE. The CDR3 is made up of 17 amino acids. V shed 4 bases and J shed 0 bases, with 17 bases lying between them. The CDR3 protein is CASSGFSGQSSGNTIYF. Written as DNA, the CDR3 is TGTGCCAGCAGCGGATTCTCCGGACAGAGCTCTGGAAACACCATATATTTT.

The J gene is TRBJ2-5, the V gene TRBV13; 7 bases match TRBD1. The tail of the sequence fits TRBJ2-7 better, so the J call may be wrong. The germline V gene encodes CDR1 PRHDT and CDR2 FYEKMQ (reference sequence). This CDR3 spans 15 amino acids. CDR3 in DNA: TGTGCCAGCAGCATTCACAGGGGAGCTAGCTACGAGCAGTACTTC. Its protein is CASSIHRGASYEQYF.

This rearrangement joins TRBV23-1 to TRBJ1-5; D is unresolved. TRBV23-1 is assigned to the ORF class and has an uncertain function. V was shortened by 4 bases and J by 1 base, with 11 bases between the two germline ends. The length of the CDR3 is 15 residues. As DNA, the CDR3 is TGCGCCAGCAGTCTCCGCGGGGAAAGCAATCAGCCCCAGCATTTT. Translation: CASSLRGESNQPQHF.

The chain couples TRBV13 to TRBJ2-7; a possible D gene is TRBD2 (6 bases). V was pared by 5 bases and J by 4 bases, with 12 bases between. Germline V gives CDR1 PRHDT, CDR2 FYEKMQ (reference sequence). This CDR3 has 13 amino acids. CDR3 in amino acids: CASSPGGVYEQYF. The CDR3 region has the DNA TGTGCCAGCAGCCCCGGAGGGGTTTACGAGCAGTACTTC.

The V gene is TRBV5-4, the J gene TRBJ1-6, with 7 nucleotides matching TRBD1. Losses at the gene ends were 8 bases for V and 5 bases for J; bases not matched to a gene: 4. The CDR3 runs 13 residues. Germline V gives CDR1 SGHNT, CDR2 YYREEE (reference sequence). The CDR3 sequence is CASRQGNNSPLHF. The CDR3 DNA follows: TGTGCCAGTCGACAGGGTAATAATTCACCCCTCCACTTT.

The rearrangement uses TRBV6-5 and TRBJ1-2; D is perhaps TRBD1 (6 bases). This CDR3 region has 13 residues. Per germline, CDR1 MNHEY and CDR2 SVGAGI. Trimming stripped 5 bases from V and 7 bases from J, with 14 bases between. In DNA form, the CDR3 reads TGTGCCAGCAGTCGTTCGACAGGCAGTGGCTACACCTTC. Translated: CASSRSTGSGYTF.

V is TRBV7-9 and J is TRBJ1-2, with TRBD1 as a possible D gene (6 bases). Germline V gene lookup returns CDR1 SEHNR and CDR2 FQNEAQ (reference sequence). Trimming cost V 5 bases and J 5 bases, with 12 bases left between them. The CDR3 loop spans 13 amino acids. CDR3 coding DNA: TGTGCCAGCAGCCACAGGGAACGTTATGGCTACACCTTC. Translation gives CASSHRERYGYTF.

J is TRBJ1-2 and V is TRBV6-6, with D perhaps TRBD1 (6 bases). Trimming took off 5 bases at V and 10 bases at J, with 17 bases between the two ends. The CDR3 consists of 13 residues. Per germline, CDR1 MNHNY and CDR2 SVGAGI (reference sequence). The DNA for the CDR3 is TGTGCCAGCAGTCAAAACCGGGACAAATCCTACACCTTC. It encodes CASSQNRDKSYTF.

The chain employs TRBV7-8 and TRBJ2-3; 14 bases align to TRBD2. CDR1 is SGHVS and CDR2 is FQNEAQ in the germline V gene. The CDR3 has 20 residues. The V gene end was trimmed by 4 bases and the J gene end by 4 bases; junction bases not matched to a gene: 16. As DNA, the CDR3 is TGTGCCAGCAGCTCCCACGTGACCCCCGGGACTAGCGGGAGATCAGATACGCAGTATTTT. Residues: CASSSHVTPGTSGRSDTQYF. Full variable domain (outside the CDR3, taken from reference TRBV7-8 and TRBJ2-3): GAGVSQSPRYKVAKRGQDVALRCDPISGHVSLFWYQQALGQGPEFLTYFQNEAQLDKSGLPSDRFFAERPEGSVSTLKIQRTQQEDSAVYLCASSSHVTPGTSGRSDTQYFGPGTRLTVL.

V and J are TRBV29-1 and TRBJ1-1, with D possibly being TRBD1 (5 bases). Trimming stripped 6 bases from V and 0 bases from J, with 8 bases between. Germline CDR1 and CDR2: SQVTM and ANQGSEA. The CDR3 spans 12 residues. The CDR3 bases are TGCAGCGTGGACAACATGAACACTGAAGCTTTCTTT. Translating gives CSVDNMNTEAFF.

The chain links TRBV5-1 to TRBJ2-1; 10 nucleotides agree with TRBD1. CDR3 length: 16 residues. V shed 4 bases, J shed 7 bases, and the junction held 11 bases outside the gene matches. Germline V lookup: CDR1 SGHRS, CDR2 YFSETQ. The DNA of the CDR3 is TGCGCCAGCAGCCCTACAGGACAGGGGGAAGGAAATGAGCAGTTCTTC. Translating it yields CASSPTGQGEGNEQFF.

The chain employs TRBV5-4 and TRBJ1-3; no firm D call. The germline V gene has CDR1 SGHNT and CDR2 YYREEE (reference sequence). There are 15 residues in the CDR3. The ends were cut back, 0 bases at V and 2 bases at J, with 9 bases in the middle. The chain's CDR3 is CASSLAGGAGNTIYF. The CDR3, as DNA: TGTGCCAGCAGCTTGGCCGGTGGAGCTGGAAACACCATATATTTT.

The chain is built from TRBV30 and TRBJ1-6; 8 bases are a match to TRBD1. This CDR3 spans 15 amino acids. CDR1 is GTSNPN and CDR2 is SVGIG in the germline V gene (reference sequence). V lost 3 bases and J lost 2; bases outside the gene matches: 3. DNA of the CDR3: TGTGCCTGGAGACAGGGGGATCCCTATAATTCACCCCTCCACTTT. It is translated as CAWRQGDPYNSPLHF.

The chain uses TRBV7-2 and TRBJ1-2, with D tentatively TRBD1 (6 bases). Between the trimmed V and J ends, which lost 5 bases and 0 bases, there was a span of 10 bases. Germline assignment: CDR1 SGHTA and CDR2 FQGNSA. The CDR3 totals 14 residues. The CDR3 DNA sequence: TGTGCCAGCAGCGGCCACAGGGCTAACTATGGCTACACCTTC. This sequence encodes CASSGHRANYGYTF.

J is TRBJ1-6 and V is TRBV19; D remains ambiguous. This CDR3 region has 13 residues. The V gene lost 9 bases and the J gene lost 6 bases, with 12 bases spanning the gap. Germline V CDR1 and CDR2: LNHDA, SQIVND (reference sequence). This CDR3 reads CASGQEGNSPLHF. For the CDR3, the DNA is TGTGCCAGCGGCCAGGAAGGTAATTCACCCCTCCACTTT.

The genes are TRBV5-1 and TRBJ1-1, with 7 bases lining up with TRBD1. V gave up 0 bases and J gave up 3 bases; unmatched junction bases: 11. This CDR3 is 17 amino acids long. Germline V lookup: CDR1 SGHRS, CDR2 YFSETQ. The CDR3 sequence: CASSLVSGIRGDTEAFF. The CDR3 coding sequence is TGCGCCAGCAGCTTGGTTTCGGGGATCAGGGGGGACACTGAAGCTTTCTTT.

This clone came up a few times. V and J are TRBV4-3 and TRBJ2-7, with 8 nucleotides matching TRBD2. The junction had 9 bases not matched to a gene; V was cut back by 5 bases and J by 3 bases. CDR3 length equals 15 residues. Per germline, CDR1 LGHNA and CDR2 YSLEER. The chain's CDR3 is CASSSEGGGSYEQYF. The CDR3 DNA sequence: TGCGCCAGCAGCTCAGAGGGCGGGGGGAGCTACGAGCAGTACTTC.

This chain links TRBV5-1 with TRBJ1-4; 8 bases line up with TRBD1. After removal of 3 bases from V and 3 bases from J, the junction contained 4 bases not matched to a gene. This CDR3 has 15 residues. Germline assignment: CDR1 SGHRS and CDR2 YFSETQ. The CDR3 region is CASSYGQGPNEKLFF. The CDR3 DNA reads as TGCGCCAGCAGCTATGGACAGGGCCCTAATGAAAAACTGTTTTTT.

This sequence joins TRBV6-5 and TRBJ1-3; D is unresolved. CDR3 length equals 11 residues. CDR1 and CDR2 (germline): MNHEY, SVGAGI. Trimming cost V 5 bases and J 3 bases, with 2 bases left between them. CDR3 nucleotide sequence: TGTGCCAGCAGTCGTGGAAACACCATATATTTT. It is translated as CASSRGNTIYF.

Here the CDR3 reads CAISEEASGTSSYEQYF. CDR3 nucleotides: TGTGCCATCAGTGAGGAGGCTAGCGGGACAAGCTCCTACGAGCAGTACTTC. The genes are TRBV10-3 and TRBJ2-7; 9 bases fit TRBD2. The CDR3 loop spans 17 amino acids. V shed 2 bases and J 0 bases; nucleotides not matched to a gene: 8. From germline, CDR1 is ENHRY and CDR2 SYGVKD.

This sequence joins TRBV6-1 and TRBJ1-5; D is ambiguous. The V and J ends lost 1 base and 11 bases respectively, with 12 bases between them. The CDR3 spans 13 residues. The germline gives CDR1 MNHNS, CDR2 SASEGT. The CDR3 loop reads CASSEDAALAQHF. The CDR3 DNA sequence: TGTGCCAGCAGTGAAGATGCGGCCCTGGCCCAGCATTTT.

The chain joins TRBV13 to TRBJ2-7, with D hard to call. V was trimmed by 4 bases and J by 9 bases, leaving 22 bases between them. Germline-derived CDR1 and CDR2 are PRHDT and FYEKMQ (reference sequence). The CDR3 runs 15 residues. The CDR3 DNA reads TGTGCCAGCAGCTCCGAAAGAGAACATACTACGCTGCAGTACTTC. Protein product: CASSSEREHTTLQYF.

A single count supports this clone. This chain connects TRBV28 to TRBJ2-1, with TRBD2 matching over 14 bases. CDR3 length: 20 residues. V shed 4 bases and J 2 bases; nucleotides not matched to a gene: 13. Germline assignment: CDR1 MDHEN and CDR2 SYDVKM. CDR3 sequence (DNA): TGTGCCAGCAGTTCATTGACCGGGACTAGCGGGGGTGGACCCTACAATGAGCAGTTCTTC. Its protein is CASSSLTGTSGGGPYNEQFF.

This sequence joins TRBV5-5 and TRBJ2-7; D is possibly TRBD1 (5 bases). This CDR3 has 15 amino acids. CDR1 and CDR2 from the germline V gene are SGHKS and YYEKEE (reference sequence). Trimming took 0 bases from V and 2 from J, leaving 12 bases between them. The CDR3 here is CASSLEAGFPYEQYF. The CDR3 nucleotides are TGTGCCAGCAGCTTGGAGGCAGGGTTTCCCTACGAGCAGTACTTC. The full variable domain, its missing parts supplied by reference TRBV5-5 and TRBJ2-7, is DAGVTQSPTHLIKTRGQQVTLRCSPISGHKSVSWYQQVLGQGPQFIFQYYEKEERGRGNFPDRFSARQFPNYSSELNVNALLLGDSALYLCASSLEAGFPYEQYFGPGTRLTVT.

The chain combines TRBV9 with TRBJ1-2; 9 nucleotides line up with TRBD1. This CDR3 comprises 14 residues. From germline, CDR1 is SGDLS and CDR2 YYNGEE. The ends lost 5 bases at V and 7 bases at J; junction bases unmatched: 9. CDR3 protein: CASSPGTGLGGYTF. CDR3 in DNA: TGTGCCAGCAGTCCCGGGACAGGGTTGGGTGGCTACACCTTC.